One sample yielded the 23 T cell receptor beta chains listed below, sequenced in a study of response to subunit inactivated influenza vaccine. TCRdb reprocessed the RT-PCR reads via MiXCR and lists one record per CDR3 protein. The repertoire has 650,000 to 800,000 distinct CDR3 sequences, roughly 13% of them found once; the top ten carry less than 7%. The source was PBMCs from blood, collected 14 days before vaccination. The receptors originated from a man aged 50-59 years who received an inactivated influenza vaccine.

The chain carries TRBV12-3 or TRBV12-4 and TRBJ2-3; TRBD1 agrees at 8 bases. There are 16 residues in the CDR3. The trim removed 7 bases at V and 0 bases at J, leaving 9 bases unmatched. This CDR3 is CASTLTGVASTDTQYF. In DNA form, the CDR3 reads TGTGCCAGCACCCTGACAGGGGTAGCTAGCACAGATACGCAGTATTTT.

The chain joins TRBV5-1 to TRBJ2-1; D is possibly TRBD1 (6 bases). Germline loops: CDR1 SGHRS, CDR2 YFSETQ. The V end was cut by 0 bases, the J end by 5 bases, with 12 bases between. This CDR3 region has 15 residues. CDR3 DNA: TGCGCCAGCAGCTTGGGGCCACAGGGAAACAATGAGCAGTTCTTC. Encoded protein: CASSLGPQGNNEQFF.

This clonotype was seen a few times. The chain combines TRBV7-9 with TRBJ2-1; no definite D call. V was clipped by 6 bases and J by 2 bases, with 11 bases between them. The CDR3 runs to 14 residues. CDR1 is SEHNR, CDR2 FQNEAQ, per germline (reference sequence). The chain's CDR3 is CASRPSSPYNEQFF. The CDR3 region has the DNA TGTGCCAGCAGACCGAGTAGCCCCTACAATGAGCAGTTCTTC. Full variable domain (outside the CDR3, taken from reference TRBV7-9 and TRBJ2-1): DTGVSQNPRHKITKRGQNVTFRCDPISEHNRLYWYRQTLGQGPEFLTYFQNEAQLEKSRLLSDRFSAERPKGSFSTLEIQRTEQGDSAMYLCASRPSSPYNEQFFGPGTRLTVL.

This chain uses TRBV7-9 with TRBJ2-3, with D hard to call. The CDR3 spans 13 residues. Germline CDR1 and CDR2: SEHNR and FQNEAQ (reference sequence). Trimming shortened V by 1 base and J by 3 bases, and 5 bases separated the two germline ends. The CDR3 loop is CASSLDWTDTQYF. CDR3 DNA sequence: TGTGCCAGCAGCTTAGATTGGACAGATACGCAGTATTTT.

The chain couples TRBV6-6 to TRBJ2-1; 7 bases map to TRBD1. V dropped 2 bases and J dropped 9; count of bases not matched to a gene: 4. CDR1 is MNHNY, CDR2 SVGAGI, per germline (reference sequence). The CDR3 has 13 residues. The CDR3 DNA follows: TGTGCCAGCAGTTACCCGACAGGGACTGAGCAGTTCTTC. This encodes CASSYPTGTEQFF.

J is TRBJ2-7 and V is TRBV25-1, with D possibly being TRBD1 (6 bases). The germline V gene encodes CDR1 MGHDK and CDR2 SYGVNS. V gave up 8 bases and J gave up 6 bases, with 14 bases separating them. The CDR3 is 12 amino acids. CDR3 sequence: CASSPRQAEQYF. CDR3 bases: TGTGCCAGCTCCCCCCGACAGGCCGAGCAGTACTTC.

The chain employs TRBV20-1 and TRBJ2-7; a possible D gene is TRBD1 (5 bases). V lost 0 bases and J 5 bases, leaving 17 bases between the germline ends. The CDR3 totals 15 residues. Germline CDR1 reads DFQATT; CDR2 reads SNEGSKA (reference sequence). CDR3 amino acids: CSARDPRQRTDEQYF. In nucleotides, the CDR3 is TGCAGTGCTAGAGATCCGAGACAGCGTACGGACGAGCAGTACTTC.

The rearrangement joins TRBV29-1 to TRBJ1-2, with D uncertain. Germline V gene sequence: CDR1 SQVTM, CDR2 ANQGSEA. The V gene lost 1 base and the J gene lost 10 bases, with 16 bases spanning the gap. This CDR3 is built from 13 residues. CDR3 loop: CSVEVSGPMVYTF. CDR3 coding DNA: TGCAGCGTTGAAGTGTCAGGACCTATGGTCTACACCTTC.

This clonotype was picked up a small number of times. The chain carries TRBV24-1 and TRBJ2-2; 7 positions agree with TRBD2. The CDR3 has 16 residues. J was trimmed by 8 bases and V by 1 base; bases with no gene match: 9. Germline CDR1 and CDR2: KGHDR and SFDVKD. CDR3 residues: CATSDFGGGTTGELFF. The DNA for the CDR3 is TGTGCCACCAGTGATTTTGGCGGGGGTACGACGGGGGAGCTGTTTTTT.

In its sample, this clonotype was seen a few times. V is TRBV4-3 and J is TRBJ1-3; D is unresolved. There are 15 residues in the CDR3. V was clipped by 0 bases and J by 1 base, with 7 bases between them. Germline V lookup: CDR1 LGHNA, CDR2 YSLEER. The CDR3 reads CASSQEEVSGNTIYF. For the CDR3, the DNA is TGCGCCAGCAGCCAAGAAGAGGTATCTGGAAACACCATATATTTT.

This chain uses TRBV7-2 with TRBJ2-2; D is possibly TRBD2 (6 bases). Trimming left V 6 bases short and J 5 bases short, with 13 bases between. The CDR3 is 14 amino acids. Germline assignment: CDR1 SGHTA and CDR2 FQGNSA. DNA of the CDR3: TGTGCCAGCAGAAAAAACGGGAGAACCGGGGAGCTGTTTTTT. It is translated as CASRKNGRTGELFF.

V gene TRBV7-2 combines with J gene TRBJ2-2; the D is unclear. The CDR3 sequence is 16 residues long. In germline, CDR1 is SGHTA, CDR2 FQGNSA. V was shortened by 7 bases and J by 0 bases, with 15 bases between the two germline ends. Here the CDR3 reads CASTRGYPTNTGELFF. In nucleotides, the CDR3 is TGTGCCAGCACCCGCGGCTACCCTACGAACACCGGGGAGCTGTTTTTT.

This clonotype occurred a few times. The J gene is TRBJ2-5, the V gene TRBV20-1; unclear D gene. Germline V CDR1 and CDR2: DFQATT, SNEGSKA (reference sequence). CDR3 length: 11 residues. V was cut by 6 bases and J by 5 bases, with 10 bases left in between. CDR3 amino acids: CSALFRETQYF. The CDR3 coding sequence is TGCAGTGCCCTTTTCCGGGAGACCCAGTACTTC.

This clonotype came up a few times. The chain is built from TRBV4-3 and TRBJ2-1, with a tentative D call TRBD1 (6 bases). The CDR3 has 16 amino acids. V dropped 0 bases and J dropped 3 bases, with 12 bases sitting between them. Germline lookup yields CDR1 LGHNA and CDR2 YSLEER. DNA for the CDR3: TGCGCCAGCAGCCAAGATCAGGGGTCCCACTACAATGAGCAGTTCTTC. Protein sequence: CASSQDQGSHYNEQFF.

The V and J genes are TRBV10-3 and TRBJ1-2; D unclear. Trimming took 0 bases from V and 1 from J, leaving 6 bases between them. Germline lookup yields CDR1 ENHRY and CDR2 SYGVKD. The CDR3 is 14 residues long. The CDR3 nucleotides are TGTGCCATCAGTGAGTCGAGCGGTAACTATGGCTACACCTTC. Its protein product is CAISESSGNYGYTF.

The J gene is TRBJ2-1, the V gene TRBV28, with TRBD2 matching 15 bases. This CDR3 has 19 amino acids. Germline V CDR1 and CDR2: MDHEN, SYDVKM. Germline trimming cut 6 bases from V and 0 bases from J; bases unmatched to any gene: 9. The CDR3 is CASSQGLAGGHSSYNEQFF. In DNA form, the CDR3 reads TGTGCCAGCAGCCAGGGACTAGCGGGGGGCCACAGCTCCTACAATGAGCAGTTCTTC.

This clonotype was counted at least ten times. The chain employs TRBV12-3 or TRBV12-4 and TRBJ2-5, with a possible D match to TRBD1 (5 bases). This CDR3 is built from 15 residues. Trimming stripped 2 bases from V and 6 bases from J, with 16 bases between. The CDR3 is CASSLQGIIPKTQYF. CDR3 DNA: TGTGCCAGCAGTTTACAGGGAATCATTCCAAAGACCCAGTACTTC.

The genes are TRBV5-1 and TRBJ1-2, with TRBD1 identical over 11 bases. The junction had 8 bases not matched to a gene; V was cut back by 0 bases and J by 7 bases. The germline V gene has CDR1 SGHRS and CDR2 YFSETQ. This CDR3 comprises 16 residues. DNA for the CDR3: TGCGCCAGCAGCTTGGCAACCGGGACAGGGGGAAGTGGCTACACCTTC. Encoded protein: CASSLATGTGGSGYTF. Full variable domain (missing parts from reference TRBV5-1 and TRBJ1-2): KAGVTQTPRYLIKTRGQQVTLSCSPISGHRSVSWYQQTPGQGLQFLFEYFSETQRNKGNFPGRFSGRQFSNSRSEMNVSTLELGDSALYLCASSLATGTGGSGYTFGSGTRLTVV.

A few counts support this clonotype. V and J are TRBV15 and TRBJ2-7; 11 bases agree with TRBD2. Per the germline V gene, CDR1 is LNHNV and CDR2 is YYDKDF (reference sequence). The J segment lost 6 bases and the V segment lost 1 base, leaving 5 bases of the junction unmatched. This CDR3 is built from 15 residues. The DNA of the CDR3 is TGTGCCACCAGCAGAGGAACTAGCGGGAGCACCGAGCAGTACTTC. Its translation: CATSRGTSGSTEQYF. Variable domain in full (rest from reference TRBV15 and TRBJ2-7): DAMVIQNPRYQVTQFGKPVTLSCSQTLNHNVMYWYQQKSSQAPKLLFHYYDKDFNNEADTPDNFQSRRPNTSFCFLDIRSPGLGDTAMYLCATSRGTSGSTEQYFGPGTRLTVT.

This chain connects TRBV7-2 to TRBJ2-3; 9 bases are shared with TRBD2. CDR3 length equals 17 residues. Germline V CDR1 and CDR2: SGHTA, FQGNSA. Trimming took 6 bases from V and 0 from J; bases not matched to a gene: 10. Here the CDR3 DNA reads TGTGCCAGCAGGCGGGGGGGCAGTTCCCCTAGCACAGATACGCAGTATTTT. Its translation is CASRRGGSSPSTDTQYF.

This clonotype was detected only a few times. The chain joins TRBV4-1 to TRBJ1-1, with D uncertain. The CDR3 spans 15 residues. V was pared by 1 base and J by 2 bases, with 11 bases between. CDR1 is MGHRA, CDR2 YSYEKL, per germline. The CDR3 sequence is CASSQVALINTEAFF. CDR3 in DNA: TGCGCCAGCAGCCAAGTGGCCCTAATAAACACTGAAGCTTTCTTT.

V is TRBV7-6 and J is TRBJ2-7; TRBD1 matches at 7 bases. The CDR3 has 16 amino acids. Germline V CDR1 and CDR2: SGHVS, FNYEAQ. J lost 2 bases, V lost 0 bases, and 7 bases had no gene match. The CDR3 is CASSLAPGQQTYEQYF. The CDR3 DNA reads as TGTGCCAGCAGCTTAGCCCCGGGACAGCAAACCTACGAGCAGTACTTC. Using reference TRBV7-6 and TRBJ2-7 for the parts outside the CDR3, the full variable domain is GAGVSQSPRYKVTKRGQDVALRCDPISGHVSLYWYRQALGQGPEFLTYFNYEAQQDKSGLPNDRFSAERPEGSISTLTIQRTEQRDSAMYRCASSLAPGQQTYEQYFGPGTRLTVT.

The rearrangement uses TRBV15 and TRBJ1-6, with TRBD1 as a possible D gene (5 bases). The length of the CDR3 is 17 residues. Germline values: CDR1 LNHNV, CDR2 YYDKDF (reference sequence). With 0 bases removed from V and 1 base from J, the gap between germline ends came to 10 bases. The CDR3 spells CATSREEGWSYNSPLHF. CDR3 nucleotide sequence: TGTGCCACCAGCAGAGAAGAGGGGTGGTCCTATAATTCACCCCTCCACTTT. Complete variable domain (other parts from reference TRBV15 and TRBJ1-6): DAMVIQNPRYQVTQFGKPVTLSCSQTLNHNVMYWYQQKSSQAPKLLFHYYDKDFNNEADTPDNFQSRRPNTSFCFLDIRSPGLGDTAMYLCATSREEGWSYNSPLHFGNGTRLTVT.